This T cell receptor beta chain was identified during a study of T cells of healthy individuals. TCRdb processed the 5' RACE reads anew with MiXCR; each CDR3 protein has one entry. The profile shows about 100,000 distinct CDR3 sequences, 17% of them singletons. This clonotype was obtained from a human donor in good health.

This CDR3 reads CASSLRLVRTNTDTQYF. CDR3 DNA: TGTGCCAGCAGTCTTAGACTAGTCCGAACGAATACAGATACGCAGTATTTT. This sequence joins TRBV28 and TRBJ2-3; D may be TRBD2 (6 bases). Between the trimmed V and J ends, which lost 5 bases and 3 bases, there was a span of 21 bases. Germline-derived CDR1 and CDR2 are MDHEN and SYDVKM. This CDR3 comprises 17 residues.